These 16 T cell receptor beta chains share one sample of origin, sequenced in a study of T cells after yellow fever vaccination. TCRdb recomputed calls from the 5' RACE reads with MiXCR, one row per CDR3 protein. This repertoire shows fewer than 500,000 distinct CDR3 sequences, over 15% found once; its top ten account for 15% to 20%. Sequencing used PBMCs, obtained before the yellow fever booster vaccination. The receptor source for this set is a man younger than 35 who received the YFV17D yellow fever vaccine.

The table lists this clonotype with a few counts. The V call is TRBV20-1, the J call TRBJ2-2, with D tentatively TRBD2 (7 bases). This CDR3 has 15 residues. Germline loops: CDR1 DFQATT, CDR2 SNEGSKA (reference sequence). Trimming pared 1 base from V and 5 bases from J, leaving 14 bases between. CDR3 loop: CSARAGGWITGELFF. CDR3 coding DNA: TGCAGTGCTAGAGCGGGGGGCTGGATTACCGGGGAGCTGTTTTTT.

This clonotype has a count of ten or more. This rearrangement joins TRBV29-1 to TRBJ2-7; D gene unclear. The V gene lost 2 bases and the J gene lost 3 bases, with 11 bases spanning the gap. Germline CDR1 is SQVTM and CDR2 is ANQGSEA. There are 13 residues in the CDR3. The CDR3 nucleotides read TGCAGCGTTGAACAGGCCGAAAACTACGAGCAGTACTTC. This gives the protein CSVEQAENYEQYF.

This clonotype has at least ten counts. V gene TRBV7-3 combines with J gene TRBJ2-1, with 14 positions matching TRBD2. Germline trimming cut 3 bases from V and 6 bases from J; bases unmatched to any gene: 1. Germline loops: CDR1 SGHTA, CDR2 FQGTGA. CDR3 length: 15 amino acids. The CDR3: CASSLTSGGVNEQFF. CDR3 DNA: TGTGCCAGCAGCTTGACTAGCGGGGGGGTCAATGAGCAGTTCTTC.

This clonotype showed up just a few times. This chain joins TRBV12-3 or TRBV12-4 and TRBJ1-3, with D unclear. Trimming cost V 4 bases and J 2 bases, with 15 bases left between them. This CDR3 contains 16 residues. CDR3 in DNA: TGTGCCAGCAGTTATGGGTTGGCCGGAGCTGGAAACACCATATATTTT. It yields the protein CASSYGLAGAGNTIYF.

This clonotype was seen only a few times. The rearrangement links TRBV25-1 to TRBJ1-6; no definite D call. Germline V gene data show CDR1 as MGHDK and CDR2 as SYGVNS. The CDR3 runs 11 residues. The V gene lost 3 bases and the J gene lost 9 bases, with 3 bases spanning the gap. The chain's CDR3 is CASSEGSPLHF. CDR3 in DNA: TGTGCCAGCAGTGAGGGTTCACCCCTCCACTTT.

The rearrangement joins TRBV5-6 to TRBJ1-5; D perhaps matches TRBD1 (6 bases). The length of the CDR3 is 16 residues. V was shortened by 0 bases and J by 1 base, with 11 bases between the two germline ends. The germline CDR1 and CDR2 sequences are SGHDT and YYEEEE. The DNA for the CDR3 is TGTGCCAGCAGCTTGGCTACGGGGGCCAGCAATCAGCCCCAGCATTTT. It encodes CASSLATGASNQPQHF.

This clonotype showed up just a few times. The CDR3: CASSVRSLVGANVLTF. The CDR3 DNA reads as TGTGCCAGCAGCGTACGGTCCTTAGTTGGGGCCAACGTCCTGACTTTC. The gene calls are TRBV9 and TRBJ2-6; D gene ambiguous. The germline V gene encodes CDR1 SGDLS and CDR2 YYNGEE. The CDR3 extends over 16 amino acids. The V end lost 1 base, the J end lost 3 bases, and 11 bases lay between the germline ends.

The gene calls are TRBV12-3 or TRBV12-4 and TRBJ1-5; D may be TRBD1 (5 bases). V was trimmed by 5 bases and J by 7 bases, leaving 12 bases between them. The CDR3 length is 13 residues. CDR3 loop: CASSIDRFQPQHF. CDR3 nucleotides: TGTGCCAGCAGTATAGACAGATTCCAGCCCCAGCATTTT.

The CDR3 DNA is TGCAGTGCTAGATCTTCCGCAGATACGCAGTATTTT. As protein: CSARSSADTQYF. The chain uses TRBV20-1 and TRBJ2-3; D ambiguous. The CDR3 covers 12 residues. The V end was cut by 2 bases, the J end by 4 bases, with 7 bases between. Germline CDR1 reads DFQATT; CDR2 reads SNEGSKA (reference sequence).

The gene calls are TRBV6-1 and TRBJ2-3; 8 nucleotides align to TRBD1. The J segment lost 1 base and the V segment lost 8 bases, leaving 11 bases of the junction unmatched. The germline V gene encodes CDR1 MNHNS and CDR2 SASEGT. CDR3 length equals 16 residues. CDR3 sequence: CASGSGQGRGTDTQYF. CDR3 nucleotides: TGTGCCAGCGGGTCCGGACAGGGAAGGGGCACAGATACGCAGTATTTT.

The sample holds a few counts of this clonotype. This chain uses TRBV9 with TRBJ2-2; D gene ambiguous. CDR3 length: 15 amino acids. CDR1 is SGDLS and CDR2 is YYNGEE in the germline V gene. V was clipped by 0 bases and J by 4 bases, with 10 bases between them. This CDR3 reads CASSVDGSSTGELFF. CDR3 DNA: TGTGCCAGCAGCGTAGATGGCAGCAGCACCGGGGAGCTGTTTTTT.

The genes are TRBV4-3 and TRBJ1-4; 8 nucleotides line up with TRBD1. The CDR3 has 15 amino acids. With V trimmed by 5 bases and J by 2 bases, 4 bases remained unmatched. Germline CDR1 is LGHNA and CDR2 is YSLEER. CDR3 DNA sequence: TGCGCCAGCAGCTTCCGACAGGGGACTAATGAAAAACTGTTTTTT. It is translated as CASSFRQGTNEKLFF.

This chain joins TRBV30 and TRBJ2-2, with D maybe TRBD1 (5 bases). The CDR3 sequence is 13 residues long. The germline V gene encodes CDR1 GTSNPN and CDR2 SVGIG (reference sequence). V lost 4 bases and J 5 bases, leaving 11 bases between the germline ends. The CDR3 here is CAWITRVTGELFF. The CDR3 nucleotides read TGTGCCTGGATTACCAGGGTTACCGGGGAGCTGTTTTTT.

This clonotype was counted a few times. V usage is TRBV10-3 and J usage is TRBJ2-2; 8 nucleotides align to TRBD2. The CDR3 has 16 amino acids. CDR1 ENHRY and CDR2 SYGVKD come from the germline V gene. Trimming took 6 bases from V and 5 from J; bases not matched to a gene: 11. CDR3 nucleotides: TGTGCCATCAGCCCAACGGGCGCGGGGGGAACCGGGGAGCTGTTTTTT. Translation: CAISPTGAGGTGELFF.

This clonotype was seen only once. J is TRBJ2-3 and V is TRBV4-1; no definite D call. Trimming removed 0 bases at V and 3 bases at J, with 13 bases between. The CDR3 totals 16 residues. The germline CDR1 and CDR2 sequences are MGHRA and YSYEKL. DNA of the CDR3: TGCGCCAGCAGCCAAGATGGCCCTCTGGGGACAGATACGCAGTATTTT. It translates to CASSQDGPLGTDTQYF.

V and J are TRBV7-9 and TRBJ2-2; D might be TRBD1 (6 bases). V lost 2 bases to trimming and J lost 6 bases, with 19 bases between them. Germline V gives CDR1 SEHNR, CDR2 FQNEAQ (reference sequence). The CDR3 loop spans 17 amino acids. The CDR3 sequence: CASSLKFGQNLAGELFF. For the CDR3, the DNA is TGTGCCAGCAGCTTAAAATTCGGACAGAACCTTGCCGGGGAGCTGTTTTTT.